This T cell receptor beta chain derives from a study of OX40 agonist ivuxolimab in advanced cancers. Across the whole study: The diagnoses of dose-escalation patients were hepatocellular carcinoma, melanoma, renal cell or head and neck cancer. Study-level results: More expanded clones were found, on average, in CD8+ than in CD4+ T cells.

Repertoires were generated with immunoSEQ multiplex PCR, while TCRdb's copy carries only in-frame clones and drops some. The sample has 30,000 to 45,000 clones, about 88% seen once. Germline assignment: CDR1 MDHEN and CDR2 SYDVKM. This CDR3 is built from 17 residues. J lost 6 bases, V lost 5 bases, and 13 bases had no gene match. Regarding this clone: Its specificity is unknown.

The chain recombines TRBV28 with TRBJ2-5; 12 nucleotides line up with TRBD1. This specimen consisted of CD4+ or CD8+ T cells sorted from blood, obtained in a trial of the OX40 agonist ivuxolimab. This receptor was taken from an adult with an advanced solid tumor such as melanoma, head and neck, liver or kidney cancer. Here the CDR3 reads CASSPPWDRGHLKTQYF. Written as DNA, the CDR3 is TGTGCCAGCAGTCCTCCCTGGGACAGGGGGCATTTGAAGACCCAGTACTTC.